This TCR beta chain was retrieved from a study of T cell responses to AZD1222 COVID-19 vaccine. V lost 6 bases and J 6 bases, leaving 13 bases between the germline ends. Germline V gives CDR1 SGHRS, CDR2 YFSETQ. The CDR3 is 13 residues long. The protocol was immunoSEQ multiplex PCR, while the TCRdb copy is restricted to in-frame clones and leaves out a portion. The table includes about 59,000 clones, roughly 89% detected once. The sample was peripheral blood, taken 28 days after the second AZD1222 dose. The TCR was taken from an adult who received the AZD1222 COVID-19 vaccine. The chain links TRBV5-1 to TRBJ2-1; the D call may be TRBD1 or TRBD2 (5 bases each). The CDR3 nucleotides read TGCGCCAGCACCCGGGACGGGACCAATGAGCAGTTCTTC. Translation: CASTRDGTNEQFF. Together with reference TRBV5-1 and TRBJ2-1, the CDR3 gives the full variable domain: KAGVTQTPRYLIKTRGQQVTLSCSPISGHRSVSWYQQTPGQGLQFLFEYFSETQRNKGNFPGRFSGRQFSNSRSEMNVSTLELGDSALYLCASTRDGTNEQFFGPGTRLTVL.